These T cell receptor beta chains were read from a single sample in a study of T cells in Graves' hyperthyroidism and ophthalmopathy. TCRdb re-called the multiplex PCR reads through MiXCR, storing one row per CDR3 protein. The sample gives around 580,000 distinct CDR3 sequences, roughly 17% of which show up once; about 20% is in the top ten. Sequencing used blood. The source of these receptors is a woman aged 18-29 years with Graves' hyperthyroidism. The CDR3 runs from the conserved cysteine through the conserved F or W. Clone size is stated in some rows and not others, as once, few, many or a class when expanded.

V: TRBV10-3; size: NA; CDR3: CAISAQSTGLDTQYF
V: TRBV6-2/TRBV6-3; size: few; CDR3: CASSSGVNQPQHF
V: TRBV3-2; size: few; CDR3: CASSQDWRGSQETQYF
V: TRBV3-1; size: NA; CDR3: CASSQEDTEAFF
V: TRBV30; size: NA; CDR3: CAWSVRDSYNQPQHF
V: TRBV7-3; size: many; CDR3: CASSLGTGLEGYTF
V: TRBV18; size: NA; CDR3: CASSPTHQEAQYF
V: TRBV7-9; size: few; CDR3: CASSIGSSGEFF
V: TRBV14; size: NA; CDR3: CASSQDKGTLYEQYF
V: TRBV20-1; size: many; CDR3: CSAYRDRTIEAFF
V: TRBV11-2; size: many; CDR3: CASSLRSEQYF
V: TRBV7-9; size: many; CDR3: CASSQPGTSGIEQFF
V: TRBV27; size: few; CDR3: CASSLSLVTAGVGTEAFF
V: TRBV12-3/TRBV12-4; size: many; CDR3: CASSPQGARSQPQHF
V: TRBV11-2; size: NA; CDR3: CASSFTGTGHSYEQYF
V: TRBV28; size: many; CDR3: CASSGQSDTQYF
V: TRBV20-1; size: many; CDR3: CSARETGSHEQYF
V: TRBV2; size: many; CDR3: CASRVRTSGNYNEQFF
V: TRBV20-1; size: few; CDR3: CSARDRRWPLRTYTF
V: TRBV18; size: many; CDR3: CASSPRVGNTEAFF
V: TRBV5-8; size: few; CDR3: CASSLPTGKVYGYTF